Listed here is a single TCR beta chain. No antigen is known for it. Produced via immunoSEQ multiplex PCR; TCRdb's table is partial and in-frame only. The sample has fewer than 50,000 clones; roughly nine tenths are singletons. There was relapse after autologous stem cell transplantation in every patient, and there was variation in brentuximab vedotin exposure. Complete response, partial response or progressive disease constituted the best responses recorded. The CDR3 has 14 residues. Deletions cut 3 bases from V and 1 base from J, with 9 bases between. Germline V gives CDR1 KGHSH, CDR2 LQKENI. This sample was taken from a study of PD-1 blockade in classical Hodgkin lymphoma. Findings and limits, study-wide: When set against healthy donors, newly diagnosed patients were reported to show lower baseline TCR diversity. Before treatment, complete responders showed about the same diversity as newly diagnosed patients. Patients with an early start, nivolumab under 1 year after ASCT, were excluded.

Sequenced here: peripheral blood mononuclear cells (PBMCs), sampled before the second cycle of nivolumab. The gene calls are TRBV18 and TRBJ1-1; D call uncertain. This receptor was obtained from a human donor with classical Hodgkin lymphoma. This CDR3 is CASSPTRTNTEAFF. CDR3 DNA sequence: TGTGCCAGCTCACCGACACGGACGAACACTGAAGCTTTCTTT.